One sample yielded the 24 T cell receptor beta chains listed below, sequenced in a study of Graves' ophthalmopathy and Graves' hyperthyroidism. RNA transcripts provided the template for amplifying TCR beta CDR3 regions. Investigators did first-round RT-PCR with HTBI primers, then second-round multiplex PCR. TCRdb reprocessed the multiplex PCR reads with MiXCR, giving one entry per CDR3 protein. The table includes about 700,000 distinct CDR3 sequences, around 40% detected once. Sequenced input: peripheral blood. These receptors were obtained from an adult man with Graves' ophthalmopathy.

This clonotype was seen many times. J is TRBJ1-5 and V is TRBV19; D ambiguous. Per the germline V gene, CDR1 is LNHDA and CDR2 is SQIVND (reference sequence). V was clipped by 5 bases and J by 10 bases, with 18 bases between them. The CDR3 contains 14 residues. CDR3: CASSLSGPPSPQHF. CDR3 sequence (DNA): TGTGCCAGTAGTCTCTCCGGACCGCCCTCCCCCCAGCATTTT.

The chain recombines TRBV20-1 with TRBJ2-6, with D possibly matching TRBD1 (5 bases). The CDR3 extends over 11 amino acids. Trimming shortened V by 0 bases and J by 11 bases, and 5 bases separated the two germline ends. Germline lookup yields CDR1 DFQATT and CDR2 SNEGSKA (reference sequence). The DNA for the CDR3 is TGCAGTGCTAGAGAAGGGGACGTCCTGACTTTC. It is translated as CSAREGDVLTF.

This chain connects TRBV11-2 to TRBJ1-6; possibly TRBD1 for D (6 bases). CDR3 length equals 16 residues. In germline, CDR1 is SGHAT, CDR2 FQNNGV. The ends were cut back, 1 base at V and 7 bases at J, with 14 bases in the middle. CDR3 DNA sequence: TGTGCCAGCAGCTTAGTTCCAGGGGCTGGGAATTCACCCCTCCACTTT. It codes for CASSLVPGAGNSPLHF.

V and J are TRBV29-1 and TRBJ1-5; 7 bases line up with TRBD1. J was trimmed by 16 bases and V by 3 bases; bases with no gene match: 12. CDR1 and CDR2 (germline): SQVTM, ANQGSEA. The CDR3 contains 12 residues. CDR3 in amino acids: CSVEGAGGNIHF. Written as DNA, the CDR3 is TGCAGCGTTGAGGGAGCAGGGGGGAATATCCATTTT. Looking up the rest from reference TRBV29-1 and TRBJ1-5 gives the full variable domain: SAVISQKPSRDICQRGTSLTIQCQVDSQVTMMFWYRQQPGQSLTLIATANQGSEATYESGFVIDKFPISRPNLTFSTLTVSNMSPEDSSIYLCSVEGAGGNIHFGDGTRLSIL.

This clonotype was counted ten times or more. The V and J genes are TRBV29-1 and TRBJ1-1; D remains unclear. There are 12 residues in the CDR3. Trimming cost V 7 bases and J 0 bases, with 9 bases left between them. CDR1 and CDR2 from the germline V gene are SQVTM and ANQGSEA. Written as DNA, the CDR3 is TGCAGCGCCCGGCACATGAACACTGAAGCTTTCTTT. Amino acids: CSARHMNTEAFF.

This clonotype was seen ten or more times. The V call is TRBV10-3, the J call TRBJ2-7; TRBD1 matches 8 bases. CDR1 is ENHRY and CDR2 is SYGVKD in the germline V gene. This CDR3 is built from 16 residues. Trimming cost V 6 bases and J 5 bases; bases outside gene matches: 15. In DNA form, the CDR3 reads TGTGCCATCAGCTCCGGGACAGGTACGCCGACTAACGAGCAGTACTTC. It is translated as CAISSGTGTPTNEQYF.

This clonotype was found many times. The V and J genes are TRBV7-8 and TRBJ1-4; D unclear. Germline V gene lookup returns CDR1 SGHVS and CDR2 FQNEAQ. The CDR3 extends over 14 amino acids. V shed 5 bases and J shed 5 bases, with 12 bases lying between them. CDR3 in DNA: TGTGCCAGCAGCGCCGGACGGACGAATGAAAAACTGTTTTTT. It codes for CASSAGRTNEKLFF.

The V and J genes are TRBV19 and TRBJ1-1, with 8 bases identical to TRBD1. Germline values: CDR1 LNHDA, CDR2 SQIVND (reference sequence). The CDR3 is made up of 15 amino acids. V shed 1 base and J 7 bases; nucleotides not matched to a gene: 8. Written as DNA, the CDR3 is TGTGCCAGTAGTATAGTCAGAACAGGGGGACATGAAGCTTTCTTT. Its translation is CASSIVRTGGHEAFF.

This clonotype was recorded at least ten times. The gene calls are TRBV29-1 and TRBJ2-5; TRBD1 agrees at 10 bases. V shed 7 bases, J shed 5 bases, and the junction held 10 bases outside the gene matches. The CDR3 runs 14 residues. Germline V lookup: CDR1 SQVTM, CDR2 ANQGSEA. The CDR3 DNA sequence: TGCAGCGCGAGGGGACAGGGGAGGGAGGAGACCCAGTACTTC. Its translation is CSARGQGREETQYF.

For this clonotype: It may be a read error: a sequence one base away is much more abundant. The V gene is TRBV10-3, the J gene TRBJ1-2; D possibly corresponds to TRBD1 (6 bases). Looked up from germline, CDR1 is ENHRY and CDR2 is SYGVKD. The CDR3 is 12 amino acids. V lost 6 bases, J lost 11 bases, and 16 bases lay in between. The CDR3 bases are TGTGCCATCAGCTTAGTCGTCAGGGGTTACACCTTC. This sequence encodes CAISLVVRGYTF.

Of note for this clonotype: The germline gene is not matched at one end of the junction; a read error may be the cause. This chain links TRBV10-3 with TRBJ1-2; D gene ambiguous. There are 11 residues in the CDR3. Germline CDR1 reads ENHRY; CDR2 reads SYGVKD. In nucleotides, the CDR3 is TGTGCCAGCAGTTTCCGTGGTCTCGGCACCTTC. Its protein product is CASSFRGLGTF.

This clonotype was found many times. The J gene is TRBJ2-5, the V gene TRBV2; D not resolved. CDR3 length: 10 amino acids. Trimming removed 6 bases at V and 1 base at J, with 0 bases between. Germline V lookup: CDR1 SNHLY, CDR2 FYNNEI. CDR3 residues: CASSQETQYF. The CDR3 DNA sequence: TGTGCCAGCAGCCAAGAGACCCAGTACTTC.

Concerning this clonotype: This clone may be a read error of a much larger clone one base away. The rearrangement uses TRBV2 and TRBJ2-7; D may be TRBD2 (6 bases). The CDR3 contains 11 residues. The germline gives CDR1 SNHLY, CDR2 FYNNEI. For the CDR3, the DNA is TGTGCCAGCAGGGAGGGTTACGGGCAGTACTTC. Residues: CASREGYGQYF.

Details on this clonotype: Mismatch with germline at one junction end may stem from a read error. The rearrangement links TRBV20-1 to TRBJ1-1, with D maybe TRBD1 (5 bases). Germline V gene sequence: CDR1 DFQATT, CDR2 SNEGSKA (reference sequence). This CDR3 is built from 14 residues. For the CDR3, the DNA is TGCGGTGCTAGAGTAGGACACCCGAACACTGAAGCTTTCTTT. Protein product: CGARVGHPNTEAFF.

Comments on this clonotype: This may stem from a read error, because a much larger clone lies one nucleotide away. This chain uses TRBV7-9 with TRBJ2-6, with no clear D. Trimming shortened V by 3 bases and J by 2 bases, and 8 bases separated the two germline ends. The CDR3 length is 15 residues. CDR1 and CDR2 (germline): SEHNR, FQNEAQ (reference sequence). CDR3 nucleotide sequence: TGTGCCAGCAGCTTGACATTGCCTGGGGCCAACGTCCTGACTTTC. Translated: CASSLTLPGANVLTF.

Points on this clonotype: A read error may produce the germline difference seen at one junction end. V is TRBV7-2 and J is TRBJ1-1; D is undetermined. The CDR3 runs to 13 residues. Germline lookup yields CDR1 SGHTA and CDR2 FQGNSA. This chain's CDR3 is CAGSLTPNTEAFF. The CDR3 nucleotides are TGTGCCGGCAGCCTTACACCGAACACTGAAGCTTTCTTT.

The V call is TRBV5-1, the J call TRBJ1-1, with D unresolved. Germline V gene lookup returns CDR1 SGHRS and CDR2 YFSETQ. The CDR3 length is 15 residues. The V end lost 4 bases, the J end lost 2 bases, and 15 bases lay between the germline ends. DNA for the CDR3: TGCGCCAGCAGCGCAAACCGGGCCCGAAACACTGAAGCTTTCTTT. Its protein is CASSANRARNTEAFF. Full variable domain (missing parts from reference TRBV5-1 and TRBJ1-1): KAGVTQTPRYLIKTRGQQVTLSCSPISGHRSVSWYQQTPGQGLQFLFEYFSETQRNKGNFPGRFSGRQFSNSRSEMNVSTLELGDSALYLCASSANRARNTEAFFGQGTRLTVV.

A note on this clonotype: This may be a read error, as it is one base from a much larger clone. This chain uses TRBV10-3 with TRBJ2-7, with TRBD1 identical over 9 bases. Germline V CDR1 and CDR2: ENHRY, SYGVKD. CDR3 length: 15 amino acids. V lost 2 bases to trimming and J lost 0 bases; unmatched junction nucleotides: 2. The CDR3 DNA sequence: TGTGCCATCAGTGAGGGACAGGGGAGCTCCTACGAGCAGTACTTC. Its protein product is CAISEGQGSSYEQYF.

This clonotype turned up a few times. For the CDR3, the DNA is TGTGCCACCAGTGACCCCGGGACTAGCGGGAGGTACGAGCAGTACTTC. Residues: CATSDPGTSGRYEQYF. The chain links TRBV24-1 to TRBJ2-7; 15 positions match TRBD2. Unmatched junction bases numbered 4, after V lost 4 bases and J lost 4 bases. The CDR3 runs to 16 residues. Looked up from germline, CDR1 is KGHDR and CDR2 is SFDVKD.

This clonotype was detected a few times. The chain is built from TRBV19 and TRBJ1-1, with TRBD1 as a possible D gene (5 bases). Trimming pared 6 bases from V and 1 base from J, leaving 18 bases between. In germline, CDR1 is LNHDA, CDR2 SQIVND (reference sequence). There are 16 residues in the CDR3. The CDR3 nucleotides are TGTGCCAGTAGGACCTCGGCGGACACTGCGAACACTGAAGCTTTCTTT. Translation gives CASRTSADTANTEAFF.

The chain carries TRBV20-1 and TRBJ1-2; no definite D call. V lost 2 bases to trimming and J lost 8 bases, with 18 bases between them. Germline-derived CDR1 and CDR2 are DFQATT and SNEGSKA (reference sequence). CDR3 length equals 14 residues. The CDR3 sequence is CSARPDVLSRGYTF. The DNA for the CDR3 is TGCAGTGCTAGACCAGATGTTCTATCTAGGGGCTACACCTTC.

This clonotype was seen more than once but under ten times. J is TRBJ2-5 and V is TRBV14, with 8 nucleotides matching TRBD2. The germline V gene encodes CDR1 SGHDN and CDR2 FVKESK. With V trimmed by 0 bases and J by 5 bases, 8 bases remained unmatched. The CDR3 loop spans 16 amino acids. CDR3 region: CASSQDPGGAYETQYF. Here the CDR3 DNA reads TGTGCCAGCAGCCAAGATCCGGGGGGGGCCTACGAGACCCAGTACTTC.

CDR3 region: CSARAAGLGDYGYTF. In DNA form, the CDR3 reads TGCAGTGCTAGAGCGGCAGGGTTGGGGGACTATGGCTACACCTTC. This chain uses TRBV20-1 with TRBJ1-2, with D tentatively TRBD1 (5 bases). Germline loops: CDR1 DFQATT, CDR2 SNEGSKA (reference sequence). The CDR3 totals 15 residues. V lost 1 base and J lost 3, with 15 bases in between.

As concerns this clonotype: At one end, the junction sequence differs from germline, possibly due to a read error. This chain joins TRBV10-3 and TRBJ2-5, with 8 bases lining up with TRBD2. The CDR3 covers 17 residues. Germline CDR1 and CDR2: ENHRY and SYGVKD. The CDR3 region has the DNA TGTGCCAGCAGTTACTCTTATCGAGCGGGGGTCCAAGAGGCCCAGTACTTC. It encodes CASSYSYRAGVQEAQYF.